This TCR beta chain was sequenced for a study of cytomegalovirus exposure and HLA in healthy donors. The PCR contained 60 Vbeta and 13 Jbeta primers. Authors' methods: In a later analysis, around 11 million of 75 million to 85 million unique beta chains occurred in at least two donors. Some clones are missing from TCRdb's copy, which holds only in-frame ones; the method was immunoSEQ multiplex PCR. That table is the source of V, J and clone size, and D and trimming were worked out from the DNA. The sample records roughly 150,000 clones, under 90% being singletons. Turning to this clone: An end of the junction differs from the germline gene, which may be a read error.

CDR3 length: 13 amino acids. Germline V gene lookup returns CDR1 SEHNR and CDR2 FQNEAQ (reference sequence). This chain connects TRBV7-9 to TRBJ1-5; D remains unclear. The sequenced material came from PBMCs. The receptor's source is a male donor in good health and CMV-seronegative. CDR3 loop: CSSSLGPTGTQHF. The CDR3 DNA sequence: TGTTCCAGCAGCTTAGGGCCAACGGGGACCCAGCATTTT. The whole variable domain, filled in from reference TRBV7-9 and TRBJ1-5, reads DTGVSQNPRHKITKRGQNVTFRCDPISEHNRLYWYRQTLGQGPEFLTYFQNEAQLEKSRLLSDRFSAERPKGSFSTLEIQRTEQGDSAMYLCSSSLGPTGTQHFGDGTRLSIL.